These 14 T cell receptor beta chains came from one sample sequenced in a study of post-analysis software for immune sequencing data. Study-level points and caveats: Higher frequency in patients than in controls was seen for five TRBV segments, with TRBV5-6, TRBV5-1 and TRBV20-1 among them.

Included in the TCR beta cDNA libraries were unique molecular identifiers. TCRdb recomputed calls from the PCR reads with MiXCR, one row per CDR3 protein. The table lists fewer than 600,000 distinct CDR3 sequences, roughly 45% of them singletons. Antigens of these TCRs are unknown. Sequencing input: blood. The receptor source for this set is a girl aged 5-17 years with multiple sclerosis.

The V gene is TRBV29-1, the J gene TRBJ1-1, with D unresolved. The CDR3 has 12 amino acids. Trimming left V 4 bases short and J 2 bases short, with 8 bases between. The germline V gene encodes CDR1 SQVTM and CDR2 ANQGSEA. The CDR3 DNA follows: TGCAGCGTTGGTGGCACTAACACTGAAGCTTTCTTT. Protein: CSVGGTNTEAFF.

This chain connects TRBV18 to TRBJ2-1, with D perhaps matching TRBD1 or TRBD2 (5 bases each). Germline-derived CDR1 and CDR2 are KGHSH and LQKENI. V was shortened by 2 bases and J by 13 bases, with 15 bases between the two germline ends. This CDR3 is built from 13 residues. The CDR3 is CASSPENVGDQFF. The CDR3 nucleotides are TGTGCCAGCTCACCAGAAAATGTAGGGGACCAGTTCTTC.

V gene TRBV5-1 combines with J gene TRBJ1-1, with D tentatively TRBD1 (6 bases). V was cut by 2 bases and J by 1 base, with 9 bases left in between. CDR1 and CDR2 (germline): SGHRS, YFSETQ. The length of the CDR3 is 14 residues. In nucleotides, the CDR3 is TGCGCCAGCAGCTTTTCCAGGGGGAACACTGAAGCTTTCTTT. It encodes CASSFSRGNTEAFF.

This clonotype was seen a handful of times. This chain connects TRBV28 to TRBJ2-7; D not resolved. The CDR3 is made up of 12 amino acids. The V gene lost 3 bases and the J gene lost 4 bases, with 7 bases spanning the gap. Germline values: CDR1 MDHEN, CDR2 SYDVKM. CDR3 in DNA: TGTGCCAGCAGTTTTGGGTTTTACGAGCAGTACTTC. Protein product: CASSFGFYEQYF.

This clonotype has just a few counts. This CDR3 reads CASSSGLAGGFGPYNEQFF. The CDR3 DNA reads as TGCGCCAGCAGCTCAGGACTAGCGGGAGGTTTTGGACCCTACAATGAGCAGTTCTTC. The chain joins TRBV5-1 to TRBJ2-1; TRBD2 agrees at 14 bases. V dropped 3 bases and J dropped 2; count of bases not matched to a gene: 10. This CDR3 region has 19 residues. CDR1 and CDR2 (germline): SGHRS, YFSETQ.

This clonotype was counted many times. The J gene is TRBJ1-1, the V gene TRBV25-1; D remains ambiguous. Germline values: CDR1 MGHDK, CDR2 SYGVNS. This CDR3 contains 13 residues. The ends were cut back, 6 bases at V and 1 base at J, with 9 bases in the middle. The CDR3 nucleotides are TGTGCCAGCAGCTCGACCGGGAACACTGAAGCTTTCTTT. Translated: CASSSTGNTEAFF.

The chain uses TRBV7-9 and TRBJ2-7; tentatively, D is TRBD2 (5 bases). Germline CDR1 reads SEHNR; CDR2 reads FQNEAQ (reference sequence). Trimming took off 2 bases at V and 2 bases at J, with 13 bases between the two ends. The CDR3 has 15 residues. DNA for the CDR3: TGTGCCAGCAGCTTAAAGGGTGGGGAGACCTACGAGCAGTACTTC. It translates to CASSLKGGETYEQYF.

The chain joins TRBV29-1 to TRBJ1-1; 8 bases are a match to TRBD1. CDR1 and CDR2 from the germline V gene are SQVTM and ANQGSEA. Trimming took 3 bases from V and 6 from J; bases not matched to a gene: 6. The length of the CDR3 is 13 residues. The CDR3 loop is CSVDRTGSAEAFF. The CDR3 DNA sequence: TGCAGCGTTGATAGGACAGGGAGTGCTGAAGCTTTCTTT. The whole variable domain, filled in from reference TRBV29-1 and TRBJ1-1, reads SAVISQKPSRDICQRGTSLTIQCQVDSQVTMMFWYRQQPGQSLTLIATANQGSEATYESGFVIDKFPISRPNLTFSTLTVSNMSPEDSSIYLCSVDRTGSAEAFFGQGTRLTVV.

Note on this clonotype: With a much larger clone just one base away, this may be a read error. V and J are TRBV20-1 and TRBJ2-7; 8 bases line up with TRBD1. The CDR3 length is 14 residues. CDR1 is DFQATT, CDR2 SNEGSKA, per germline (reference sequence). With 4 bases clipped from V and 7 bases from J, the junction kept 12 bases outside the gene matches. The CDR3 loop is CSAIGQGTYNEQYF. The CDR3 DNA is TGCAGTGCTATCGGACAGGGAACCTACAATGAGCAGTACTTC.

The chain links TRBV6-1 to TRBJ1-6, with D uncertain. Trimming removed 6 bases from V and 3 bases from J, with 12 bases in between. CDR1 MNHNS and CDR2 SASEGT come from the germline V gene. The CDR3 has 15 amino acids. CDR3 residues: CASRFTGDYNSPLHF. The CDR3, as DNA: TGTGCCAGCAGATTCACGGGCGACTATAATTCACCCCTCCACTTT.

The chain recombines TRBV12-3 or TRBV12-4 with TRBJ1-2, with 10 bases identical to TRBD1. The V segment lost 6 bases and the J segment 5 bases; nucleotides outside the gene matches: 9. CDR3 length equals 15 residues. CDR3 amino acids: CASSPTGGDYYGYTF. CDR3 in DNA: TGTGCCAGCAGCCCGACAGGGGGCGATTATTATGGCTACACCTTC.

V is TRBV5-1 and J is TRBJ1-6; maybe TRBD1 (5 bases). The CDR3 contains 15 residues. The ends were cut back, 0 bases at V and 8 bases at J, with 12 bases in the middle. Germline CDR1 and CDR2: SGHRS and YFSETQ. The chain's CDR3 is CASSLGDLAYSPLHF. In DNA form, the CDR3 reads TGCGCCAGCAGCTTGGGGGACCTTGCTTATTCACCCCTCCACTTT.

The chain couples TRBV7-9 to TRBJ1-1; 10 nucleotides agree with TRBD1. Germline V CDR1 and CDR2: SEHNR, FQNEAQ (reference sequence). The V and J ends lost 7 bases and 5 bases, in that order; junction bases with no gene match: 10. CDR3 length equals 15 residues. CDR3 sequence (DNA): TGTGCCAGCACCTTGGGGACAGGGGTCGGGACTGAAGCTTTCTTT. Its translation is CASTLGTGVGTEAFF.

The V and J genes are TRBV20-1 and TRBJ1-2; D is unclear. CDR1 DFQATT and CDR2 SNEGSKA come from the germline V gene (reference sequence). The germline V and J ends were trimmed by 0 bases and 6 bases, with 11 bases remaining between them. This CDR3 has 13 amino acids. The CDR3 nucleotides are TGCAGTGCTAGAGATGCCCGGGTACATGGCTACACCTTC. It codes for CSARDARVHGYTF.